Below, one T cell receptor beta chain is given with its context. Its specificity is unknown. The same CDR3 arises from other DNA sequences in this sample as well. The data are from a study of cytomegalovirus exposure and HLA in healthy donors. PCR amplification relied on 60 Vbeta primers (plus 13 Jbeta primers). The repertoire was sequenced with immunoSEQ multiplex PCR; TCRdb's copy has only in-frame clones and lacks some. The sample includes about 150,000 clones, over 60% of them seen just once. General study points: Among TCR beta chains of equal frequency, HLA-associated ones were more clonally expanded in a later analysis.

The length of the CDR3 is 13 residues. Germline V gene lookup returns CDR1 LNHNV and CDR2 YYDKDF (reference sequence). The V and J ends lost 0 bases and 3 bases respectively, with 6 bases between them. What was sequenced was PBMCs. J is TRBJ2-7 and V is TRBV15; no firm D call. This TCR was recovered from a woman aged 30 to 39 in good health and CMV-seronegative. The CDR3, as DNA: TGTGCCACCAGCAGAGATAGTAGCTACGAGCAGTACTTC. It codes for CATSRDSSYEQYF.